The rows below give T cell receptor beta chains drawn from one sample of a study of beta chain features in type 1 diabetes. Generated by immunoSEQ multiplex PCR, the TCRdb table keeps only in-frame clones and is missing some. The data hold under 250,000 clones, with 27% observed a single time. The sequenced sample consisted of central memory CD4+ T cells from blood. These receptors all stem from a young man in good health. Both conserved end residues are part of each CDR3. Each record gives: V gene, CDR3 length, D gene, clone size, J gene, CDR3 protein. A D gene is named only where the DNA matches it firmly. The listing skips clone size in some rows; elsewhere it reads once, few, many or a size class.

TRBV7-6	14	.	few	TRBJ1-1	CASSLTRRDTEAFF
TRBV5-1	16	TRBD2	few	TRBJ2-1	CASSLPASGAYNEQFF
TRBV7-2	13	TRBD2	.	TRBJ2-3	CASSLTSGGGKYF
TRBV13	15	TRBD1	.	TRBJ2-3	CASSRQDRYTDTQYF
TRBV29-1	13	.	few	TRBJ1-1	CSVEGEMNTEAFF
TRBV30	16	TRBD2	few	TRBJ2-7	CAWSVPLAGGRYEQYF
TRBV6-5	11	.	.	TRBJ2-1	CASTNLNEQFF
TRBV12-5	12	.	.	TRBJ2-5	CAREKTEETQYF
TRBV7-9	15	TRBD1	few	TRBJ2-5	CASSFQGATGETQYF
TRBV29-1	14	TRBD2	few	TRBJ2-5	CSVYPGLGGETQYF
TRBV27	16	TRBD1	.	TRBJ2-1	CASTPKGTAFYNEQFF
TRBV15	13	.	.	TRBJ2-7	CATSRDPLGEQYF
TRBV6-5	15	.	.	TRBJ2-7	CASSRAGGGGYEQYF
TRBV27	17	TRBD2	few	TRBJ2-3	CASSTPFGLADTDTQYF
TRBV29-1	14	.	.	TRBJ1-2	CSVTTVGGGYGYTF
TRBV4-3	15	.	.	TRBJ2-7	CASSLSGVGSYEQYF
TRBV7-2	14	.	.	TRBJ2-3	CASSLLGNTDTQYF
TRBV28	15	.	few	TRBJ2-1	CASSFRHQWYNEQFF
TRBV7-9	15	TRBD2	.	TRBJ2-7	CAGASGTSGSHEQYF
TRBV25-1	13	.	few	TRBJ1-6	CASRGPGDSPLHF
TRBV19	12	.	.	TRBJ1-2	CASSMSDYGYTF
TRBV7-9	15	TRBD2	few	TRBJ2-3	CASSPAGARTDTQYF
TRBV30	15	.	.	TRBJ2-1	CAWSGGSPGDDEQFF
TRBV18	12	.	.	TRBJ2-7	CASSRDRYEQYF
TRBV5-1	16	TRBD1	few	TRBJ1-1	CASSSGTGVKNTEAFF
TRBV5-1	15	.	.	TRBJ1-2	CASSVGSTGIYGYTF
TRBV10-3	15	TRBD2	many	TRBJ2-1	CAISETQRGDNEQFF
TRBV5-6	13	.	.	TRBJ2-3	CASSLNQRDTQYF
TRBV4-1	17	.	.	TRBJ1-5	CASSQDRTGVRIQPQHF
TRBV7-2	17	TRBD2	few	TRBJ2-2	CASTPSGRTSNTGELFF
TRBV29-1	14	.	.	TRBJ2-4	CSARSGEGMNIQYF
TRBV7-2	13	.	few	TRBJ2-2	CASSSTNTGELFF
TRBV29-1	19	TRBD1	few	TRBJ1-5	CSVDLCRDRGPYSNQPQHF
TRBV7-2	14	TRBD1	few	TRBJ2-7	CASSPRRTGEEQYF
TRBV6-1	15	.	few	TRBJ1-5	CASTRDLGDNQPQHF
TRBV30	11	.	few	TRBJ1-1	CASKRASEAFF
TRBV30	15	.	.	TRBJ2-1	CAWSPGVALSNEQFF
TRBV18	16	.	few	TRBJ2-6	CASSLRGTSVANVLTF
TRBV10-3	11	.	few	TRBJ2-5	CAISEQETQYF
TRBV7-8	14	TRBD2	.	TRBJ2-7	CASSPGLAAYEQYF
TRBV5-6	17	TRBD2	few	TRBJ2-3	CASSTRLAGVVADTQYF
TRBV30	14	TRBD2	.	TRBJ2-5	CACFESGDGETQYF
TRBV9	15	TRBD1	.	TRBJ1-5	CASSVGQGEGQPQHF
TRBV4-3	18	.	.	TRBJ2-1	CASSQDLLAPGSNNEQFF
TRBV27	15	.	.	TRBJ1-5	CASSSQAGINQPQHF
TRBV18	17	TRBD1	few	TRBJ2-2	CASSPPDRRIGTGELFF
TRBV9	15	TRBD2	.	TRBJ2-3	CASSVGTSGTDTQYF
TRBV28	14	.	few	TRBJ2-5	CASSLMQAQETQYF
TRBV29-1	12	TRBD1	.	TRBJ1-1	CSVRTGGTEAFF
TRBV5-4	16	TRBD2	.	TRBJ2-3	CASSSQRGSSTDTQYF
TRBV18	20	TRBD2	.	TRBJ2-1	CASSPIGTGTSGSSYNEQFF
TRBV14	14	TRBD1	.	TRBJ2-1	CASSRGQGYNEQFF
TRBV4-3	14	.	few	TRBJ2-7	CASSQVTISYEQYF
TRBV30	15	.	many	TRBJ2-2	CAWSGKGVGTGELFF
TRBV29-1	13	TRBD1	few	TRBJ2-7	CSAEGTGGHEQYF
TRBV28	12	.	once	TRBJ1-1	CASSFVGTGAFF
TRBV15	19	TRBD1	.	TRBJ2-2	CATSETRKSGTGYNGELFF
TRBV29-1	15	TRBD2	few	TRBJ2-3	CSVGLAGGATDTQYF
TRBV7-2	16	.	few	TRBJ2-3	CASSTGALAPTDTQYF
TRBV21-1	18	.	many	TRBJ2-7	CASSTGQRERLFSYEQYF